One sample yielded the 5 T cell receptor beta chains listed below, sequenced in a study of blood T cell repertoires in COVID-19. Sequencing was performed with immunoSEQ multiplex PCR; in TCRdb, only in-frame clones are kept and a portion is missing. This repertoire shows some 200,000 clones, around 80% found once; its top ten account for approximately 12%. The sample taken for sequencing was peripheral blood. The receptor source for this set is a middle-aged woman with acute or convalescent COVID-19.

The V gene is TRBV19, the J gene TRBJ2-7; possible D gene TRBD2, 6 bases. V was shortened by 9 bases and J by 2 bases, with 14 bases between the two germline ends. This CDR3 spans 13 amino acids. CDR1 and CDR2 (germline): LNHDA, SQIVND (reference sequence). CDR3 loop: CASAAGRAYEQYF. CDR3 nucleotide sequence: TGTGCCAGCGCTGCGGGGCGGGCCTACGAGCAGTACTTC.

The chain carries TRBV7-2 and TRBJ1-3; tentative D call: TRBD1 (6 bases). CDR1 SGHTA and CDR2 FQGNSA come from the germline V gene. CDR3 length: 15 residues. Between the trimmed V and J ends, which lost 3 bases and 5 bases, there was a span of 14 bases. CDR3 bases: TGTGCCAGCAGCTTGGAGGGGGGGCGGAGAAACACCATATATTTT. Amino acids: CASSLEGGRRNTIYF.

The CDR3 sequence: CASSLYQGGTGPAALYEQYF. Written as DNA, the CDR3 is TGTGCCAGCAGCCTTTATCAGGGGGGGACAGGTCCAGCGGCCCTCTACGAGCAGTACTTC. J is TRBJ2-7 and V is TRBV6-6; a possible D gene is TRBD1 (8 bases). The V end was cut by 6 bases, the J end by 3 bases, with 33 bases between. From germline, CDR1 is MNHNY and CDR2 SVGAGI (reference sequence). The CDR3 contains 20 residues.

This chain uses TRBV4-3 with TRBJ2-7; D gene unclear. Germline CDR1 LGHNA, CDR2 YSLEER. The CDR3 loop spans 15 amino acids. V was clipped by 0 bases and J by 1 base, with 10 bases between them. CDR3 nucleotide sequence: TGCGCCAGCAGCCAAGATCGCTACAGTTCCTACGAGCAGTACTTC. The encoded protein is CASSQDRYSSYEQYF.

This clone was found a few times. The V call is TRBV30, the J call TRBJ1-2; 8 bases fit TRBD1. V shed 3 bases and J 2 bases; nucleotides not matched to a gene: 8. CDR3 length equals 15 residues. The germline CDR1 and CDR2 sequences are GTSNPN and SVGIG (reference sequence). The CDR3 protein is CAWSPGTGPNYGYTF. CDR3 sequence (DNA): TGTGCCTGGAGCCCCGGGACAGGCCCCAACTATGGCTACACCTTC.